A single sample is the source of the 25 T cell receptor beta chains below, sequenced in a study of regulatory T cells in long-lasting Graves disease. Arm-PCR with iRepertoire HTBI primers amplified the CDR3 regions for these TCR beta libraries. TCRdb recomputed calls from the multiplex PCR reads with MiXCR, one row per CDR3 protein. The table has about 430,000 distinct CDR3 sequences, about 15% seen once. Time point noted: newly diagnosed GD, antithyroid drugs for less than 3 months. PBMC-derived RNA was used for the TCR library. Separately, the same data were catalogued under a study of T cells in Graves' hyperthyroidism and ophthalmopathy.

The specimen was peripheral blood mononuclear cells (PBMCs), collected at new diagnosis, from a patient treated with antithyroid drugs. The receptor source for this set is a woman in her forties with Graves disease.

This clonotype was recorded many times. J is TRBJ1-1 and V is TRBV9, with D uncertain. The ends were cut back, 1 base at V and 1 base at J, with 5 bases in the middle. The CDR3 runs to 13 residues. Germline V lookup: CDR1 SGDLS, CDR2 YYNGEE. The CDR3 DNA reads as TGTGCCAGCAGCGTAAGTGCGAACACTGAAGCTTTCTTT. It codes for CASSVSANTEAFF.

This clonotype came up many times. The V call is TRBV11-3, the J call TRBJ1-1; a possible D gene is TRBD1 (6 bases). Germline lookup yields CDR1 SGHNT and CDR2 YENEEA. Trimming removed 5 bases from V and 1 base from J, with 17 bases in between. CDR3 length equals 16 residues. Here the CDR3 DNA reads TGTGCCAGCAGCCCGAGAACAGGGCAGGGGAACACTGAAGCTTTCTTT. Translated: CASSPRTGQGNTEAFF.

This chain links TRBV30 with TRBJ1-3; D unresolved. Trimming stripped 0 bases from V and 7 bases from J, with 25 bases between. This CDR3 is built from 18 residues. CDR1 GTSNPN and CDR2 SVGIG come from the germline V gene (reference sequence). The CDR3 loop reads CAWSVSVKERPIWNTIYF. In DNA form, the CDR3 reads TGTGCCTGGAGTGTATCTGTCAAGGAGAGGCCAATTTGGAACACCATATATTTT. The whole variable domain, remainder taken from reference TRBV30 and TRBJ1-3, is SQTIHQWPATLVQPVGSPLSLECTVEGTSNPNLYWYRQAAGRGLQLLFYSVGIGQISSEVPQNLSASRPQDRQFILSSKKLLLSDSGFYLCAWSVSVKERPIWNTIYFGEGSWLTVV.

This clonotype was seen a handful of times. The gene calls are TRBV29-1 and TRBJ2-1, with unresolved D. This CDR3 is 13 amino acids long. V was cut by 8 bases and J by 4 bases, with 15 bases left in between. In germline, CDR1 is SQVTM, CDR2 ANQGSEA. DNA for the CDR3: TGCAGCACCTACAGCCTCACTTACAATGAGCAGTTCTTC. It encodes CSTYSLTYNEQFF.

This clonotype was counted many times. The rearrangement links TRBV20-1 to TRBJ2-7; 8 bases are shared with TRBD2. V lost 6 bases and J lost 2; bases outside the gene matches: 3. This CDR3 is built from 12 residues. The V gene's germline CDR1 is DFQATT and CDR2 SNEGSKA (reference sequence). The CDR3 DNA follows: TGCAGTGCGGGGACTAGTACCTACGAGCAGTACTTC. It translates to CSAGTSTYEQYF.

This clonotype was counted only a few times. V usage is TRBV6-1 and J usage is TRBJ2-5, with D perhaps given as TRBD1 or TRBD2 (5 bases each). The CDR3 is 13 amino acids. Germline CDR1 is MNHNS and CDR2 is SASEGT. V was clipped by 6 bases and J by 5 bases, with 13 bases between them. The CDR3 spells CASRRGTGETQYF. DNA of the CDR3: TGTGCCAGCAGACGGGGCACGGGGGAGACCCAGTACTTC.

The chain joins TRBV20-1 to TRBJ2-5, with 9 bases aligning to TRBD2. CDR1 and CDR2 from the germline V gene are DFQATT and SNEGSKA (reference sequence). This CDR3 has 15 residues. Unmatched junction bases numbered 9, after V lost 3 bases and J lost 4 bases. The CDR3 reads CSARIGTSNLETQYF. The CDR3 DNA is TGCAGTGCTAGGATCGGGACTAGCAACCTAGAGACCCAGTACTTC.

This clonotype was counted only a few times. The chain couples TRBV19 to TRBJ2-2; TRBD1 is a possible D gene (6 bases). V gave up 6 bases and J gave up 8 bases, with 7 bases separating them. The CDR3 is 11 residues long. Germline lookup yields CDR1 LNHDA and CDR2 SQIVND (reference sequence). Here the CDR3 DNA reads TGTGCCAGTAGAGGGGGAGGGGAGCTGTTTTTT. Translated: CASRGGGELFF.

This clonotype was recorded many times. The chain combines TRBV7-7 with TRBJ2-5; D is ambiguous. The CDR3 contains 13 residues. From germline, CDR1 is SSHAT and CDR2 FNYEAQ (reference sequence). V shed 3 bases and J shed 5 bases, with 10 bases lying between them. The CDR3 DNA reads as TGTGCCAGCAGCTTGGCGGCTCAGGAGACCCAGTACTTC. Its protein product is CASSLAAQETQYF.

The chain recombines TRBV3-1 with TRBJ2-1; 10 bases line up with TRBD2. Germline V lookup: CDR1 LGHDT, CDR2 YNNKEL (reference sequence). V gave up 5 bases and J gave up 0 bases; unmatched junction bases: 7. CDR3 length equals 17 residues. The CDR3 protein is CASSSSWTSGSYNEQFF. Written as DNA, the CDR3 is TGTGCCAGCAGCTCTTCCTGGACTAGCGGCTCCTACAATGAGCAGTTCTTC.

This clonotype was found many times. The CDR3 loop reads CASSYMTGGAGELFF. The CDR3 bases are TGTGCCAGCAGTTATATGACAGGGGGCGCCGGGGAGCTGTTTTTT. The chain uses TRBV27 and TRBJ2-2, with TRBD1 identical over 10 bases. This CDR3 has 15 amino acids. J gave up 6 bases and V 4 bases, and 5 bases lay outside the gene matches. Germline-derived CDR1 and CDR2 are MNHEY and SMNVEV (reference sequence).

There are many counts of this clonotype. V usage is TRBV28 and J usage is TRBJ2-7, with D possibly matching TRBD1 (6 bases). In germline, CDR1 is MDHEN, CDR2 SYDVKM. This CDR3 contains 13 residues. The CDR3 reads CASSLEAPGAQSV. In DNA form, the CDR3 reads TGTGCCAGCAGTTTAGAAGCACCAGGGGCTCAATCCGTC.

This clonotype was detected a few times. The chain employs TRBV19 and TRBJ2-2; D unresolved. The germline V and J ends were trimmed by 6 bases and 1 base, with 9 bases remaining between them. This CDR3 comprises 14 residues. CDR1 is LNHDA and CDR2 is SQIVND in the germline V gene (reference sequence). The CDR3 DNA is TGTGCCAGTAGCGCAGTGGTGAACACCGGGGAGCTGTTTTTT. Translated: CASSAVVNTGELFF.

This clonotype was seen a few times. The V gene is TRBV7-9, the J gene TRBJ1-3; D may be TRBD1 (5 bases). CDR1 is SEHNR and CDR2 is FQNEAQ in the germline V gene (reference sequence). This CDR3 contains 15 residues. Trimming shortened V by 1 base and J by 1 base, and 8 bases separated the two germline ends. Written as DNA, the CDR3 is TGTGCCAGCAGCTTAGATGAGGGGTCTGGAAACACCATATATTTT. The encoded protein is CASSLDEGSGNTIYF.

The chain links TRBV5-1 to TRBJ1-2, with 7 nucleotides matching TRBD1. Germline V gives CDR1 SGHRS, CDR2 YFSETQ. The V gene end was trimmed by 0 bases and the J gene end by 6 bases; junction bases not matched to a gene: 8. The CDR3 spans 15 residues. CDR3 DNA: TGCGCCAGCAGCTTGGTCGGCGAGGGGGCGGATGGCTACACCTTC. Translated: CASSLVGEGADGYTF.

This clonotype was recorded at least ten times. The V and J genes are TRBV29-1 and TRBJ2-5; no clear D gene. The V end lost 4 bases, the J end lost 3 bases, and 3 bases lay between the germline ends. CDR1 and CDR2 (germline): SQVTM, ANQGSEA. The CDR3 totals 10 residues. The CDR3 is CSVGEETQYF. The CDR3 DNA reads TGCAGCGTTGGTGAAGAGACCCAGTACTTC.

This clonotype was detected ten times or more. V and J are TRBV2 and TRBJ2-1, with 9 bases lining up with TRBD1. Germline V CDR1 and CDR2: SNHLY, FYNNEI. The ends lost 5 bases at V and 8 bases at J; junction bases unmatched: 7. The CDR3 has 14 residues. The CDR3 DNA reads as TGTGCCAGCAGTTTCTACCGGGACAGGGATGAGCAGTTCTTC. It yields the protein CASSFYRDRDEQFF.

This clonotype was found many times. This chain connects TRBV3-1 to TRBJ1-4; maybe TRBD1 (6 bases). With 8 bases removed from V and 5 bases from J, the gap between germline ends came to 9 bases. The CDR3 length is 12 residues. Germline lookup yields CDR1 LGHDT and CDR2 YNNKEL (reference sequence). This CDR3 is CASGRGNEKLFF. In DNA, the CDR3 is TGTGCCAGCGGCAGGGGAAATGAAAAACTGTTTTTT.

The chain uses TRBV19 and TRBJ2-2; D is tentatively TRBD1 or TRBD2 (5 bases each). Germline V gene lookup returns CDR1 LNHDA and CDR2 SQIVND (reference sequence). V lost 3 bases, J lost 6 bases, and 17 bases lay in between. CDR3 length: 16 amino acids. The CDR3 reads CASSIGANQPPGELFF. For the CDR3, the DNA is TGTGCCAGTAGTATCGGGGCCAACCAACCACCCGGGGAGCTGTTTTTT.

The CDR3 here is CASSQWDSNQPQHF. For the CDR3, the DNA is TGTGCCAGCAGCCAGTGGGACAGCAATCAGCCCCAGCATTTT. The gene calls are TRBV3-1 and TRBJ1-5, with D tentatively TRBD1 (5 bases). Germline values: CDR1 LGHDT, CDR2 YNNKEL (reference sequence). The CDR3 extends over 14 amino acids. With 3 bases removed from V and 1 base from J, the gap between germline ends came to 7 bases.

This clonotype was found a few times. This sequence joins TRBV15 and TRBJ2-3; D call uncertain. This CDR3 spans 14 amino acids. Trimming stripped 0 bases from V and 6 bases from J, with 10 bases between. The V gene's germline CDR1 is LNHNV and CDR2 YYDKDF (reference sequence). CDR3: CATSRDPVVDTQYF. CDR3 DNA: TGTGCCACCAGCAGAGACCCGGTGGTTGATACGCAGTATTTT.

The rearrangement uses TRBV27 and TRBJ1-2, with no clear D. The germline V gene has CDR1 MNHEY and CDR2 SMNVEV (reference sequence). The CDR3 runs 12 residues. V was trimmed by 6 bases and J by 5 bases, leaving 10 bases between them. CDR3 sequence (DNA): TGTGCCAGCAGCCCCGACAAGTATGGCTACACCTTC. It specifies CASSPDKYGYTF.

The chain joins TRBV5-4 to TRBJ2-3; TRBD2 matches 10 bases. The CDR3 totals 13 residues. V lost 5 bases and J lost 6; bases outside the gene matches: 3. Germline V CDR1 and CDR2: SGHNT, YYREEE (reference sequence). CDR3 DNA sequence: TGTGCCAGCAGAAAACTAGCGGGGGATACGCAGTATTTT. It encodes CASRKLAGDTQYF.

This clonotype has a handful of counts. This sequence joins TRBV5-1 and TRBJ2-5; 13 bases fit TRBD2. Losses at the gene ends were 2 bases for V and 2 bases for J; bases not matched to a gene: 3. From germline, CDR1 is SGHRS and CDR2 YFSETQ. The CDR3 extends over 16 amino acids. The CDR3 protein is CASSLGTSGIQETQYF. In nucleotides, the CDR3 is TGCGCCAGCAGCTTAGGGACTAGCGGGATTCAAGAGACCCAGTACTTC.

This clonotype was observed a few times. The chain recombines TRBV6-1 with TRBJ2-2, with D tentatively TRBD2 (6 bases). Germline CDR1 reads MNHNS; CDR2 reads SASEGT. The CDR3 extends over 13 amino acids. The ends were cut back, 1 base at V and 10 bases at J, with 10 bases in the middle. CDR3 in amino acids: CASSEGLGLELFF. The CDR3 nucleotides read TGTGCCAGCAGTGAAGGACTAGGCCTGGAGCTGTTTTTT.